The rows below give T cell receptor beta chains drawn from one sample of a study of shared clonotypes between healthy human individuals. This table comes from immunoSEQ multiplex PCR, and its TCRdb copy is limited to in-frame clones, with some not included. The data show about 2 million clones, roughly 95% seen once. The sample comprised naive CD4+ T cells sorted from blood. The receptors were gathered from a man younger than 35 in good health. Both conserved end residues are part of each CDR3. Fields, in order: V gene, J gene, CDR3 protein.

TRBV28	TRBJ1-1	CASIPGGAGRTEAFF
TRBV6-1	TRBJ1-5	CATSGGPSNQPQHF
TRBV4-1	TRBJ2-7	CASSQEVLYEQYF
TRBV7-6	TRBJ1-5	CASSFGGTNQPQHF
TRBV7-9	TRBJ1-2	CASSLATGTDYGYTF
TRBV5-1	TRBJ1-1	CASSFRQNTEAFF
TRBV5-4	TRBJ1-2	CASRSGGFPSEDGYTF
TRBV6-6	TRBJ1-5	CASSFDRGNQPQHF
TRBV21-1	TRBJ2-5	CASPGGQETQYF
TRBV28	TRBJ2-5	CASSIQDRDQETQYF
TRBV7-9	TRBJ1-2	CASSPRGGYGYTF
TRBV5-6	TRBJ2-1	CASSLAQGKYNEQFF
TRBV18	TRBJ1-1	CASSPPLGQGAFF
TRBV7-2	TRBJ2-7	CASSFRGGAPYEQYF
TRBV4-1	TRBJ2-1	CASSLLAGGFNEQFF
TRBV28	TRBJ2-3	CASSFRGRTDTQYF
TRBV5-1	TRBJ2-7	CASSSGTSGSGEQYF
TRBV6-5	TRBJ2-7	CASRRGGGEQYF
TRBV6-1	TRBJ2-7	CASSLAGQTYEQYF
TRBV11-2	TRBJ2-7	CASSLKGASQGSYEQYF
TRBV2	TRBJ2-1	CASSGTGFNEQFF
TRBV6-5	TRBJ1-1	CASSYGQGSMNTEAFF
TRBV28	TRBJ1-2	CASEGIQGLMGSYTF
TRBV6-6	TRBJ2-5	CASSGLDRGQETQYF
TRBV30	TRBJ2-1	CAWTGAASSYNEQFF
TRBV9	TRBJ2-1	CASSATSGYNEQFF
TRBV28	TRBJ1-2	CASSPSYGYTF
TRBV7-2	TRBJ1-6	CASSLVVPPLHF
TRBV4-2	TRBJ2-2	CASSRGDLAGANTGELFF
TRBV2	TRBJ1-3	CASSGQGASGNTIYF
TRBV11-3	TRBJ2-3	CASSLGGRATDTQYF
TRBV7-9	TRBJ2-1	CASSFPLQAGAIGEQFF
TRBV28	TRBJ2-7	CASSASGTGQYEQYF
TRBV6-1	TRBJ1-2	CAISMWQDYGYTF
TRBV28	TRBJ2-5	CASSLRREQLQETQYF
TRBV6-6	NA	CASSYVQGVSYEQYF
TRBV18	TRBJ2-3	CASSSSEKSTDTQYF
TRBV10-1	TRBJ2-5	CASSAGERETQYF
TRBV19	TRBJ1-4	CASTGWTNEKLFF
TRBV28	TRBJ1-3	CASSDRTGLSGNTIYF
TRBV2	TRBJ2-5	CASIPGGVETQYF
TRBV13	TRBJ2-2	CASSWGTGNTGELFF
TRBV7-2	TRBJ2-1	CASSLTSGYNEQFF
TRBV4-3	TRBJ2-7	CASSPELAGAGRQYF
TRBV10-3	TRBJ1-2	CAISEQEKPNYGYTF
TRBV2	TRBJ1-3	CASSGTGNTIYF
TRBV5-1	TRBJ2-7	CASAQDGQTYEQYF
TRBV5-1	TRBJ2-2	CASSPILGTGELFF
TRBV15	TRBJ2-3	CATSRDQGGDFQYF
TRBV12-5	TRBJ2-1	CASGPGLPGYEQFF
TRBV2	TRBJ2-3	CASSGQGTSTDTQYF
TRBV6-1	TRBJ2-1	CASSEEPSSYNEQFF
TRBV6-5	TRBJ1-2	CASSYSKGNYGYTF